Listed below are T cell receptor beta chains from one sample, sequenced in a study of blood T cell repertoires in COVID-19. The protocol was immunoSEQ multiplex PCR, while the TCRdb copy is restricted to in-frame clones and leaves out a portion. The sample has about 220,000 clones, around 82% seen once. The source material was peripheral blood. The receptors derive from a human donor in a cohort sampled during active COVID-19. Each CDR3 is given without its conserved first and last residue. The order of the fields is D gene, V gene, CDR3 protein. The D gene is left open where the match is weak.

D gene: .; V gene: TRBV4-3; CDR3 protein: ASTRGDGELF
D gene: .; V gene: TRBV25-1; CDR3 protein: ASSLREGYNSPLH
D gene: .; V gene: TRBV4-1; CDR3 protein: ASSHRLATDTQY
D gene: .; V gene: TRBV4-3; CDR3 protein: ASSQDLEATEAF
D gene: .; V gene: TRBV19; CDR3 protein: ASATGGANQETQY
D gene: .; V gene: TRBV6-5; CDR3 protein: ASSPPGQVEQPQH
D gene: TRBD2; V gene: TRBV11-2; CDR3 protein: ASSLSDGGGAYEQY
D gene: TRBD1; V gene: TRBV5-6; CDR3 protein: ASSLVGRGLLLETQY
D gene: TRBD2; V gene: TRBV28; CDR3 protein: ATLSGGLSKNIQY
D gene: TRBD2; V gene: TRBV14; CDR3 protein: ASSPGTSLGEQY
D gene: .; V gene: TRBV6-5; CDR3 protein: ASSYLGGAREQY
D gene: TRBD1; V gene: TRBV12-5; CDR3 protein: ASGLGTGTGVRPYGYT
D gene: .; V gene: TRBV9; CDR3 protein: ASSVMAGVNGELF
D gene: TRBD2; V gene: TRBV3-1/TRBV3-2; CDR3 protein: ASSPRLAGRGEQF
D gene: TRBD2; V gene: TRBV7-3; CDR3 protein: ASSLRGGGSYNEQF
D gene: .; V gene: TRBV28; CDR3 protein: ASVGESSYEQY
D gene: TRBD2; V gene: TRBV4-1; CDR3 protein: ASSYLAGGGYEQY
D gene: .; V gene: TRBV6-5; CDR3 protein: ASRLSLAGDSPLH
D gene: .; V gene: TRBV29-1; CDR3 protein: STYWAYTQY
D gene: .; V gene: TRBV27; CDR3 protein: ASSSHGQNTEAF
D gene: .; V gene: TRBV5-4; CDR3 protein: ASSLEGHVSTDTQY
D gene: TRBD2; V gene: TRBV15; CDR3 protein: ATRQGLAKETQY
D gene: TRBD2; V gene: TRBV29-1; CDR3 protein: SVEGLAGSYEQY
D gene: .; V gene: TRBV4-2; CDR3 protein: ASSRGSGDEQF
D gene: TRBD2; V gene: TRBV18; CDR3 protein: ASSPGLASYEQY
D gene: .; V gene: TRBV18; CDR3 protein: ASSPRQGRYEQY
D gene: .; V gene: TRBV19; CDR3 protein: ASRLGSYSNQPQH
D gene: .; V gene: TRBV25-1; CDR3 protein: ASSGPGPGGYGYT
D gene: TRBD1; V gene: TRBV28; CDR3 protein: ASSLLGQGENIQY
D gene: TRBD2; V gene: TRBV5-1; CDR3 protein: ASSSLAGGTGELF
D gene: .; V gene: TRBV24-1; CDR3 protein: ATSDGGEDTQY
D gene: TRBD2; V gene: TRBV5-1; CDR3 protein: ASSGAGGAYEQY
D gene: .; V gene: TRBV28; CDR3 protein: ASRPGSDYGYT